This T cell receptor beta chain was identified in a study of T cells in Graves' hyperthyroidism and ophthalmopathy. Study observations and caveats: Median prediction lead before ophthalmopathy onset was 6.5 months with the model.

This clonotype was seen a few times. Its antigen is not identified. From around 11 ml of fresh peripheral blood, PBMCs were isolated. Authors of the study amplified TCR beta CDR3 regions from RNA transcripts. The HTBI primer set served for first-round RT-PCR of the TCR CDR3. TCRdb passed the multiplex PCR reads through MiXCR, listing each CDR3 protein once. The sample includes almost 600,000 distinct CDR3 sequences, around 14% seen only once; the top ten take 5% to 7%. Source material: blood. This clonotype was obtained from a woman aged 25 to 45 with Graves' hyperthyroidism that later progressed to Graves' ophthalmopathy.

The CDR3 here is CASSPGHTEAFF. The CDR3 DNA follows: TGTGCCAGTAGTCCCGGGCACACTGAAGCTTTCTTT. The chain recombines TRBV19 with TRBJ1-1; D call uncertain. Looked up from germline, CDR1 is LNHDA and CDR2 is SQIVND (reference sequence). This CDR3 has 12 residues. V was cut by 5 bases and J by 3 bases, with 7 bases left in between.